The TCR beta chain described here comes from a study of blood T cell repertoires in COVID-19. The assay was immunoSEQ multiplex PCR, and TCRdb's table has in-frame clones only and misses some. The sample lists around 300,000 clones; around 90% were seen once. The V end was cut by 1 base, the J end by 5 bases, with 5 bases between. Per the germline V gene, CDR1 is MNHNS and CDR2 is SASEGT. CDR3 length: 12 amino acids. The TCR was taken from a woman between 40 and 55 years old who had recovered from COVID-19. This chain joins TRBV6-1 and TRBJ1-1; no reliable D call. Material for sequencing was peripheral blood. The CDR3 DNA is TGTGCCAGCAGTGAAGAACGGACTGAAGCTTTCTTT. Protein product: CASSEERTEAFF.